The clone carrying this T cell receptor beta chain was seen once. This entry is derived from a study of CD8+ T cells in alopecia areata. Study-level background: Tofacitinib administration to treated patients was oral, at 5 to 10 mg twice daily. Tofacitinib administration persisted for 6 to 18 months, succeeded by 6 months off drug.

Germline values: CDR1 DFQATT, CDR2 SNEGSKA (reference sequence). Trimming cost V 2 bases and J 3 bases, with 4 bases left between them. This CDR3 contains 11 residues. Investigators isolated RNA and reverse transcribed it into cDNA to act as the sequencing template. Clones were read by immunoSEQ multiplex PCR, and TCRdb kept only the in-frame ones, dropping some. The sample records 5,500 to 9,000 clones, approximately 60% being singletons. The study team obtained lesional scalp punch biopsies and peripheral blood from alopecia areata patients. The source material was skin, sampled at week 0. The chain employs TRBV20-1 and TRBJ2-5, with D uncertain. The TCR comes from a human donor with alopecia areata. Here the CDR3 DNA reads TGCAGTGCTAGACCTAAAGAGACCCAGTACTTC. Protein: CSARPKETQYF.